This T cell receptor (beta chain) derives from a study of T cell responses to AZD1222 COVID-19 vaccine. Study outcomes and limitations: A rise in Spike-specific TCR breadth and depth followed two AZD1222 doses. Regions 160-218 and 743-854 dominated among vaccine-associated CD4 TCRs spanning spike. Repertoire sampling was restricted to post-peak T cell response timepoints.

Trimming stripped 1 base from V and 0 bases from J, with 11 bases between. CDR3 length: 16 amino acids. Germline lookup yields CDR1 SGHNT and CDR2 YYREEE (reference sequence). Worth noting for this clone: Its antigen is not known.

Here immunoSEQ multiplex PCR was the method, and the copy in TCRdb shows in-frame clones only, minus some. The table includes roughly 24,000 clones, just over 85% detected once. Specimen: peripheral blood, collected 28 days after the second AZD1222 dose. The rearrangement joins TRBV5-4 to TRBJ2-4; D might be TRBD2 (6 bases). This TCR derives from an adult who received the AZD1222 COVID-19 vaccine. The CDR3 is CASSLFGGLAKNIQYF. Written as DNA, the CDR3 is TGTGCCAGCAGCTTGTTCGGGGGACTAGCCAAAAACATTCAGTACTTC.